The source of this TCR beta chain is a study of T-cell memory formation after mild COVID-19. This clonotype was counted many times. Per germline, CDR1 SGHVS and CDR2 FNYEAQ. The ends were cut back, 2 bases at V and 2 bases at J, with 12 bases in the middle. CDR3 length: 16 residues. From 5'RACE with constant-segment primers came TCR alpha and TCR beta cDNA libraries that carried sample barcodes and UMIs. TCRdb re-analysed the 5' RACE reads in MiXCR, keeping a single row per CDR3 protein. In the table there are 75,000 to 95,000 distinct CDR3 sequences, more than 12% of which are singletons. J is TRBJ2-2 and V is TRBV7-6; possibly TRBD2 for D (5 bases). The sequenced material came from PBMCs or a T cell subset sorted from them (not recorded which). The sequence derives from a man younger than 35 who had mild COVID-19 (a few samples of this study predate the infection). Cell type and time point are not known. The CDR3 loop reads CASSLRSGENTGELFF. In DNA, the CDR3 is TGTGCCAGCAGCTTAAGGTCCGGGGAAAACACCGGGGAGCTGTTTTTT.